The T cell receptor (beta chain) described here comes from a study of T cell responses to AZD1222 COVID-19 vaccine. Study-wide points: Clonal diversity was possibly underestimated, and the donors were mostly white British, with more females.

Trimming took 7 bases from V and 5 from J, leaving 14 bases between them. Germline V gene data show CDR1 as MDHEN and CDR2 as SYDVKM. This CDR3 is built from 14 residues. This clone was seen once. Its antigen is currently unknown. Profiled with immunoSEQ multiplex PCR; TCRdb holds only in-frame clones, not every one. The sample holds about 120,000 clones, around 90% seen once. The starting material was peripheral blood, obtained 28 days after the second AZD1222 dose. This rearrangement joins TRBV28 to TRBJ1-4; D unclear. The receptor's source is an adult who received the AZD1222 COVID-19 vaccine. The CDR3 loop reads CASTGPPLNEKLFF. The DNA of the CDR3 is TGTGCCAGCACCGGTCCCCCCCTAAATGAAAAACTGTTTTTT. The full variable domain, with the rest looked up from reference TRBV28 and TRBJ1-4, is DVKVTQSSRYLVKRTGEKVFLECVQDMDHENMFWYRQDPGLGLRLIYFSYDVKMKEKGDIPEGYSVSREKKERFSLILESASTNQTSMYLCASTGPPLNEKLFFGSGTQLSVL.